The entry that follows covers one T cell receptor beta chain sequence. The antigen is undetermined. The data derive from a study of blood T cells in healthy people across ages. Study outcomes and limitations: Comparison with aged donors showed that long-lived donors had more naive CD4+ cells and higher diversity.

With 8 bases removed from V and 4 bases from J, the gap between germline ends came to 14 bases. The CDR3 runs to 13 residues. Germline V gene lookup returns CDR1 MNHNS and CDR2 SASEGT. The second PCR ran about 6 to 11 cycles with a sample-barcoded 5' primer and J-beta primers. Per sample, CDR3-containing paired-end reads numbered at least 2.5 million. TCRdb fed the 5' RACE reads into MiXCR, producing one record per CDR3 protein. The table has over 550,000 distinct CDR3 sequences, around 31% seen once. The rearrangement joins TRBV6-1 to TRBJ2-5, with D hard to call. Sequencing used blood. This clonotype was sampled from a woman aged 80 or over in good health. In DNA, the CDR3 is TGTGCCAGCGCTGACACCCGGAGAGAGACCCAGTACTTC. This sequence encodes CASADTRRETQYF.